Sequencing of this T cell receptor beta chain was carried out in a study of regulatory T cells in long-lasting Graves disease. The sample holds many counts of this clonotype. This CDR3 contains 16 residues. Germline lookup yields CDR1 KGHSH and CDR2 LQKENI. Deletions cut 0 bases from V and 0 bases from J, with 9 bases between. The time point denotes: newly diagnosed GD, antithyroid drugs for less than 3 months. There was RNA extracted from PBMCs, and the TCR library was made from it. Investigators prepared the TCR beta libraries by applying iRepertoire HTBI primers and Arm-PCR of CDR3 regions. TCRdb reprocessed the multiplex PCR reads via MiXCR and lists one record per CDR3 protein. In the table there are 350,000 to 450,000 distinct CDR3 sequences, 15% of which are singletons. These data were also reused for a study on T cells in Graves' hyperthyroidism and ophthalmopathy. That report adds: Ophthalmopathy, as predicted by the model, came a median about seven months after the prediction.

The source of this sequence is a woman aged 25 to 39 with Graves disease. The source was peripheral blood mononuclear cells (PBMCs), collected at new diagnosis, from a patient treated with antithyroid drugs. This chain links TRBV18 with TRBJ1-3, with D perhaps matching TRBD1 (6 bases). CDR3 nucleotide sequence: TGTGCCAGCTCACCACCTCGGACAGCCTCTGGAAACACCATATATTTT. This codes for CASSPPRTASGNTIYF.